The 29 T cell receptor beta chains listed next were all sequenced from one sample in a study of T cell changes during pregnancy in multiple sclerosis (dated by TCRdb to between 2018 and 2020). Library construction relied on the immunoSEQ multiplex PCR assay. The immuneACCESS repertoire file appears here via TCRdb, limited to in-frame rearrangements. These files lack a portion of the clones; in checked studies, under half of the deficit traces to unresolved V genes, and the cause of the others is not known. The sample includes fewer than 110,000 clones, with 91% observed a single time. The ten largest make up around 3.1% of the sample. The material was peripheral blood, obtained in the second trimester of pregnancy. The receptors derive from a female donor with multiple sclerosis, enrolled in a pregnancy study.

The chain couples TRBV7-6 to TRBJ2-1; 14 bases agree with TRBD2. The V segment lost 5 bases and the J segment 4 bases; nucleotides outside the gene matches: 7. The CDR3 length is 17 residues. Per germline, CDR1 SGHVS and CDR2 FNYEAQ. CDR3 nucleotides: TGTGCCAGCAGCCCGGGACTAGCGGGAGCACGGTACAATGAGCAGTTCTTC. Its protein is CASSPGLAGARYNEQFF.

The chain employs TRBV28 and TRBJ2-1, with 7 bases identical to TRBD1. V lost 3 bases to trimming and J lost 3 bases; unmatched junction nucleotides: 11. The CDR3 has 17 amino acids. Germline V gene data show CDR1 as MDHEN and CDR2 as SYDVKM. Here the CDR3 DNA reads TGTGCCAGCAGTTTGCAGACAGGGATGAGCGGCTACAATGAGCAGTTCTTC. Protein sequence: CASSLQTGMSGYNEQFF.

The chain joins TRBV12-5 to TRBJ2-7; D may be TRBD1 (6 bases). This CDR3 is built from 15 residues. V shed 6 bases and J shed 3 bases, with 18 bases lying between them. CDR1 LGHNT and CDR2 FRNRAP come from the germline V gene. CDR3 sequence: CASGPPPGQSYEQYF. The CDR3, as DNA: TGTGCTAGTGGCCCTCCCCCGGGACAAAGCTACGAGCAGTACTTC.

V usage is TRBV18 and J usage is TRBJ1-4, with unresolved D. This CDR3 contains 16 residues. Germline V CDR1 and CDR2: KGHSH, LQKENI. The V end lost 1 base, the J end lost 8 bases, and 17 bases lay between the germline ends. The CDR3 DNA reads as TGTGCCAGCTCACCACAACGACGGAGAATAAGCGAAAAACTGTTTTTT. This gives the protein CASSPQRRRISEKLFF.

This clone was observed once. The chain has TRBV9 and TRBJ1-4; D is undetermined. From germline, CDR1 is SGDLS and CDR2 YYNGEE. Trimming cost V 0 bases and J 3 bases, with 12 bases left between them. The CDR3 covers 16 residues. The CDR3 DNA reads as TGTGCCAGCAGCGTAGGGCCGCGGATCTCTAATGAAAAACTGTTTTTT. Translated, it gives CASSVGPRISNEKLFF.

The CDR3 here is CASSSGGSSYNEQFF. As DNA, the CDR3 is TGTGCCAGTAGTTCAGGGGGCAGTTCCTACAATGAGCAGTTCTTC. V is TRBV19 and J is TRBJ2-1; the match to TRBD1 covers 8 bases. The CDR3 covers 15 residues. V gave up 5 bases and J gave up 1 base; unmatched junction bases: 4. Germline lookup yields CDR1 LNHDA and CDR2 SQIVND (reference sequence).

V and J are TRBV28 and TRBJ2-1, with D maybe TRBD1 (6 bases). Germline assignment: CDR1 MDHEN and CDR2 SYDVKM. CDR3 length: 11 residues. V lost 8 bases, J lost 12 bases, and 14 bases lay in between. In DNA form, the CDR3 reads TGTGCCAGCGGCCCCCGAGGGGGGCAGTTCTTC. Amino acid sequence: CASGPRGGQFF.

This chain uses TRBV19 with TRBJ2-6, with D perhaps TRBD2 (6 bases). The CDR3 sequence is 15 residues long. CDR1 LNHDA and CDR2 SQIVND come from the germline V gene (reference sequence). V lost 6 bases and J lost 0, with 9 bases in between. DNA of the CDR3: TGTGCCAGTAGCGGACTAAGCTCTGGGGCCAACGTCCTGACTTTC. Its protein product is CASSGLSSGANVLTF.

This clone was observed once. V usage is TRBV7-9 and J usage is TRBJ1-1; possibly TRBD1 for D (5 bases). Germline-derived CDR1 and CDR2 are SEHNR and FQNEAQ (reference sequence). Between the trimmed V and J ends, which lost 0 bases and 7 bases, there was a span of 15 bases. The CDR3 runs 15 residues. The CDR3, as DNA: TGTGCCAGCAGCTTAGCGGGGGGGGACTTAGGTGAAGCTTTCTTT. It encodes CASSLAGGDLGEAFF.

The chain joins TRBV7-8 to TRBJ2-7; TRBD1 aligns across 7 bases. This CDR3 region has 15 residues. V lost 3 bases to trimming and J lost 0 bases; unmatched junction nucleotides: 5. Germline-derived CDR1 and CDR2 are SGHVS and FQNEAQ. The CDR3 here is CASSLLTGSSYEQYF. CDR3 in DNA: TGTGCCAGCAGCTTGCTGACAGGGAGCTCCTACGAGCAGTACTTC.

The rearrangement links TRBV30 to TRBJ1-1; 8 bases match TRBD1. The CDR3 loop spans 15 amino acids. From germline, CDR1 is GTSNPN and CDR2 SVGIG (reference sequence). J gave up 3 bases and V 0 bases, and 6 bases lay outside the gene matches. CDR3 in DNA: TGTGCCTGGAGTGTACAGGGGGTCCTTCACACTGAAGCTTTCTTT. Residues: CAWSVQGVLHTEAFF.

This chain uses TRBV5-6 with TRBJ2-7, with 9 bases identical to TRBD1. CDR3 length: 16 amino acids. Germline V gene lookup returns CDR1 SGHDT and CDR2 YYEEEE. V was clipped by 4 bases and J by 6 bases; unmatched bases: 14. The CDR3 is CASSTRKGQGNGEQYF. In DNA form, the CDR3 reads TGTGCCAGCAGCACTCGAAAGGGACAGGGTAATGGCGAGCAGTACTTC. Drawing the rest from reference TRBV5-6 and TRBJ2-7, the complete variable domain is DAGVTQSPTHLIKTRGQQVTLRCSPKSGHDTVSWYQQALGQGPQFIFQYYEEEERQRGNFPDRFSGHQFPNYSSELNVNALLLGDSALYLCASSTRKGQGNGEQYFGPGTRLTVT.

This sequence joins TRBV27 and TRBJ2-1, with TRBD2 matching over 12 bases. V trimming: 4 bases; J trimming: 6 bases; junction bases outside the gene matches: 7. Germline V gene data show CDR1 as MNHEY and CDR2 as SMNVEV (reference sequence). The CDR3 is 16 residues long. The CDR3 coding sequence is TGTGCCAGCAGTTCCTTCGGACTAGCGGGATCCAATGAGCAGTTCTTC. The encoded protein is CASSSFGLAGSNEQFF.

The genes are TRBV28 and TRBJ2-2; 8 nucleotides align to TRBD2. The V segment lost 5 bases and the J segment 6 bases; nucleotides outside the gene matches: 8. Germline V CDR1 and CDR2: MDHEN, SYDVKM. The CDR3 runs to 15 residues. The CDR3 nucleotides are TGTGCCAGCAGTCTCGGACTAGCTCGGGCCGGGGAGCTGTTTTTT. This encodes CASSLGLARAGELFF.

The chain couples TRBV27 to TRBJ2-7; 7 bases are a match to TRBD1. Trimming at V came to 6 bases and at J to 5 bases, leaving 10 bases not matched to a gene. Germline CDR1 MNHEY, CDR2 SMNVEV (reference sequence). CDR3 length equals 14 residues. This chain's CDR3 is CASSLTGIGNEQYF. The CDR3 nucleotides read TGTGCCAGCAGCTTGACAGGGATTGGGAACGAGCAGTACTTC.

The rearrangement uses TRBV28 and TRBJ2-1; 8 nucleotides line up with TRBD1. The V and J ends lost 1 base and 7 bases, in that order; junction bases with no gene match: 9. This CDR3 region has 16 residues. CDR1 MDHEN and CDR2 SYDVKM come from the germline V gene. The CDR3 DNA is TGTGCCAGCAGTTTATCGGACAGGGTCTATCTAAATGAGCAGTTCTTC. This sequence encodes CASSLSDRVYLNEQFF.

The V gene is TRBV5-1, the J gene TRBJ2-5; perhaps TRBD2 as D (5 bases). There are 15 residues in the CDR3. V lost 4 bases and J 5 bases, leaving 18 bases between the germline ends. CDR1 SGHRS and CDR2 YFSETQ come from the germline V gene. For the CDR3, the DNA is TGCGCCAGCAGCCCTCTCGGGGTCAGTCTGGAGACCCAGTACTTC. Translated: CASSPLGVSLETQYF.

The gene calls are TRBV6-5 and TRBJ1-5; D is undetermined. Trimming cost V 6 bases and J 0 bases, with 12 bases left between them. CDR3 size: 15 residues. The V gene's germline CDR1 is MNHEY and CDR2 SVGAGI. The CDR3: CASRPTENSNQPQHF. DNA of the CDR3: TGTGCCAGCAGGCCTACTGAGAATAGCAATCAGCCCCAGCATTTT.

V usage is TRBV25-1 and J usage is TRBJ2-1; 7 positions agree with TRBD1. The CDR3 is 13 residues long. V was clipped by 2 bases and J by 8 bases; unmatched bases: 3. Germline loops: CDR1 MGHDK, CDR2 SYGVNS. The CDR3 DNA sequence: TGTGCCAGCAGTGAAATAGGGGGCGATGAGCAGTTCTTC. It is translated as CASSEIGGDEQFF.

The V call is TRBV6-5, the J call TRBJ1-1; D unresolved. The germline CDR1 and CDR2 sequences are MNHEY and SVGAGI. V lost 4 bases and J lost 3, with 12 bases in between. This CDR3 has 14 residues. The CDR3 region is CASSSLGVHTEAFF. CDR3 nucleotide sequence: TGTGCCAGCAGTTCCCTGGGAGTACACACTGAAGCTTTCTTT.

The chain couples TRBV28 to TRBJ2-7; 10 positions match TRBD1. Germline CDR1 reads MDHEN; CDR2 reads SYDVKM. The CDR3 sequence is 14 residues long. The V and J ends lost 6 bases and 2 bases, in that order; junction bases with no gene match: 4. CDR3 region: CASSGTGATYEQYF. The CDR3 DNA sequence: TGTGCCAGCAGCGGGACAGGGGCCACCTACGAGCAGTACTTC.

The chain links TRBV19 to TRBJ2-1; no clear D. From germline, CDR1 is LNHDA and CDR2 SQIVND (reference sequence). The CDR3 totals 15 residues. The V gene lost 3 bases and the J gene lost 1 base, with 10 bases spanning the gap. CDR3 loop: CASSIRSISYNEQFF. The CDR3 DNA is TGTGCCAGTAGTATTCGGTCGATATCCTACAATGAGCAGTTCTTC.

The chain employs TRBV28 and TRBJ1-5; the D gene is possibly TRBD1 (6 bases). CDR1 MDHEN and CDR2 SYDVKM come from the germline V gene. Trimming removed 5 bases from V and 3 bases from J, with 17 bases in between. The CDR3 is 16 amino acids. CDR3 in DNA: TGTGCCAGCAGTCCTCCGGGGGGCGCAATCAATCAGCCCCAGCATTTT. Residues: CASSPPGGAINQPQHF.

To note about this clone: The junction differs from germline at one of its ends, possibly a read error. The V and J genes are TRBV19 and TRBJ1-2, with D perhaps TRBD1 (6 bases). This CDR3 contains 13 residues. From germline, CDR1 is LNHDA and CDR2 SQIVND (reference sequence). The CDR3 region is CASTDRSGYRYTF. DNA for the CDR3: TGTGCCAGTACAGACAGGAGTGGCTATCGCTACACCTTC.

The rearrangement uses TRBV29-1 and TRBJ2-3; D is perhaps TRBD2 (5 bases). V was clipped by 4 bases and J by 6 bases, with 11 bases between them. Germline V gene data show CDR1 as SQVTM and CDR2 as ANQGSEA. The CDR3 totals 12 residues. The CDR3 is CSVGGSYDTQYF. The CDR3 nucleotides are TGCAGCGTTGGAGGGAGCTACGATACGCAGTATTTT.

V gene TRBV4-3 combines with J gene TRBJ1-2, with TRBD1 as a possible D gene (5 bases). Germline V gives CDR1 LGHNA, CDR2 YSLEER. V was cut by 5 bases and J by 5 bases, with 18 bases left in between. CDR3 length: 15 residues. The CDR3 DNA reads TGCGCCAGCAGCTATAGTGGGGCAGGCATTTATGGCTACACCTTC. It specifies CASSYSGAGIYGYTF.

The chain has TRBV2 and TRBJ2-4, with D perhaps matching TRBD1 (6 bases). Germline CDR1 SNHLY, CDR2 FYNNEI. V lost 6 bases and J lost 1, with 13 bases in between. The length of the CDR3 is 15 residues. The CDR3: CASSGQGIAKNIQYF. The CDR3 DNA reads TGTGCCAGCAGCGGCCAGGGGATCGCCAAAAACATTCAGTACTTC.

The chain recombines TRBV19 with TRBJ2-5; perhaps TRBD1 as D (6 bases). V lost 5 bases and J 5 bases, leaving 12 bases between the germline ends. In germline, CDR1 is LNHDA, CDR2 SQIVND (reference sequence). CDR3 size: 13 residues. CDR3 loop: CASSFGTRETQYF. The CDR3 DNA reads TGTGCCAGTAGTTTCGGGACACGGGAGACCCAGTACTTC.

The rearrangement links TRBV6-1 to TRBJ2-5; the match to TRBD1 covers 8 bases. This CDR3 comprises 15 residues. The J segment lost 5 bases and the V segment lost 4 bases, leaving 9 bases of the junction unmatched. Germline V gives CDR1 MNHNS, CDR2 SASEGT. The CDR3 nucleotides read TGTGCCAGCAGTGTGGGACAGGTATTGGGGGAGACCCAGTACTTC. It is translated as CASSVGQVLGETQYF.